Listed below are T cell receptor beta chains from one sample, sequenced in a study of cytomegalovirus exposure and HLA in healthy donors. Method: immunoSEQ multiplex PCR; TCRdb's copy keeps in-frame clones and lacks some. Among about 78,000 clones listed, roughly three quarters were seen once. Source material: PBMCs. The receptors here all came from a woman aged 50 to 65 in good health and CMV-seropositive. Both conserved end residues are part of each CDR3. D genes are given only for firm matches. Only some rows state a clone size, as once, few, many or a class for expanded clones.

v_gene: TRBV2; d_gene: -; j_gene: TRBJ1-2; abundance: few; CDR3aa: CASSDQGHYGYTF; CDR3nt: TGTGCCAGCAGTGACCAGGGGCACTATGGCTACACCTTC
v_gene: TRBV4-2; d_gene: TRBD1; j_gene: TRBJ1-5; abundance: -; CDR3aa: CASSQESRGTGNQPQHF; CDR3nt: TGTGCCAGCAGCCAAGAGTCTCGAGGGACAGGGAATCAGCCCCAGCATTTT
v_gene: TRBV7-8; d_gene: TRBD1; j_gene: TRBJ1-1; abundance: few; CDR3aa: CASSGPDRGNTEAFF; CDR3nt: TGTGCCAGCAGCGGGCCAGACAGGGGGAACACTGAAGCTTTCTTT
v_gene: TRBV28; d_gene: -; j_gene: TRBJ1-5; abundance: -; CDR3aa: CASLFAGTENQPQHF; CDR3nt: TGTGCCAGCCTATTTGCCGGGACTGAGAATCAGCCCCAGCATTTT
v_gene: TRBV6-5; d_gene: TRBD1; j_gene: TRBJ1-3; abundance: -; CDR3aa: CASSYSGTGVGNTIYF; CDR3nt: TGTGCCAGCAGTTACTCGGGGACAGGGGTCGGAAACACCATATATTTT
v_gene: TRBV27; d_gene: TRBD1; j_gene: TRBJ2-2; abundance: -; CDR3aa: CASSHNRGGELFF; CDR3nt: TGTGCCAGCAGCCACAACAGGGGCGGGGAGCTGTTTTTT
v_gene: TRBV6-5; d_gene: -; j_gene: TRBJ1-6; abundance: few; CDR3aa: CASSYSIQGNSPLHF; CDR3nt: TGTGCCAGCAGTTACTCGATACAGGGAAATTCACCCCTCCACTTT
v_gene: TRBV19; d_gene: TRBD1; j_gene: TRBJ2-6; abundance: -; CDR3aa: CASSNDRAGANVLTF; CDR3nt: TGTGCCAGTAGTAATGACAGGGCTGGGGCCAACGTCCTGACTTTC
v_gene: TRBV19; d_gene: TRBD2; j_gene: TRBJ2-5; abundance: -; CDR3aa: CASSEMTSGRKTQYF; CDR3nt: TGTGCCAGTAGTGAGATGACTAGCGGGAGAAAGACCCAGTACTTC
v_gene: TRBV5-4; d_gene: TRBD1; j_gene: TRBJ2-3; abundance: -; CDR3aa: CASSLDRGLTDTQYF; CDR3nt: TGTGCCAGCAGCTTGGACAGGGGGCTCACAGATACGCAGTATTTT
v_gene: TRBV7-9; d_gene: TRBD1; j_gene: TRBJ2-5; abundance: -; CDR3aa: CASSSGTGGGETQYF; CDR3nt: TGTGCCAGCAGCTCCGGGACAGGGGGCGGTGAGACCCAGTACTTC
v_gene: TRBV7-9; d_gene: -; j_gene: TRBJ1-2; abundance: -; CDR3aa: CASSPGQNYGYTF; CDR3nt: TGTGCCAGCAGCCCCGGACAGAACTATGGCTACACCTTC
v_gene: TRBV18; d_gene: TRBD2; j_gene: TRBJ2-1; abundance: -; CDR3aa: CASSPLAGGHLPSGNEQFF; CDR3nt: TGTGCCAGCTCCCCTCTAGCGGGGGGCCACCTCCCCTCGGGCAATGAGCAGTTCTTC
v_gene: TRBV5-4; d_gene: -; j_gene: TRBJ2-2; abundance: few; CDR3aa: CASSPTGRTGELFF; CDR3nt: TGTGCCAGCAGCCCGACAGGCCGTACCGGGGAGCTGTTTTTT
v_gene: TRBV5-4; d_gene: -; j_gene: TRBJ2-5; abundance: -; CDR3aa: CASSLERPRGTQYF; CDR3nt: TGTGCCAGCAGCTTGGAACGGCCTCGGGGGACCCAGTACTTC
v_gene: TRBV6-1; d_gene: -; j_gene: TRBJ1-5; abundance: -; CDR3aa: CASREGVGQPQHF; CDR3nt: TGTGCCAGCAGGGAGGGAGTGGGACAGCCCCAGCATTTT
v_gene: TRBV4-2; d_gene: TRBD2; j_gene: TRBJ2-5; abundance: few; CDR3aa: CASSQAKGLAGRQETQYF; CDR3nt: TGTGCCAGCAGCCAAGCTAAGGGTCTAGCGGGGAGACAAGAGACCCAGTACTTC
v_gene: TRBV6-5; d_gene: TRBD1; j_gene: TRBJ2-5; abundance: -; CDR3aa: CASRYRDRAQETQYF; CDR3nt: TGTGCCAGCAGATACCGGGACAGGGCCCAAGAGACCCAGTACTTC
v_gene: TRBV6-4; d_gene: -; j_gene: TRBJ2-2; abundance: -; CDR3aa: CASLKGGTGELFF; CDR3nt: TGTGCCAGCTTAAAAGGGGGCACCGGGGAGCTGTTTTTT
v_gene: TRBV7-9; d_gene: -; j_gene: TRBJ2-5; abundance: -; CDR3aa: CASSLASGNQATQYF; CDR3nt: TGTGCCAGCAGCTTAGCATCCGGGAATCAGGCGACCCAGTACTTC
v_gene: TRBV30; d_gene: -; j_gene: TRBJ2-7; abundance: -; CDR3aa: CALTVWGSYEQYF; CDR3nt: TGTGCCTTGACAGTGTGGGGCTCCTACGAGCAGTACTTC
v_gene: TRBV27; d_gene: -; j_gene: TRBJ1-4; abundance: few; CDR3aa: CASSQTGREKLFF; CDR3nt: TGTGCCAGCAGTCAGACCGGGAGGGAAAAACTGTTTTTT
v_gene: TRBV30; d_gene: -; j_gene: TRBJ1-5; abundance: -; CDR3aa: CAWVLAGRAGPQHF; CDR3nt: TGTGCCTGGGTACTGGCGGGCCGCGCGGGACCCCAGCATTTT
v_gene: TRBV7-9; d_gene: TRBD1; j_gene: TRBJ2-3; abundance: -; CDR3aa: CSSSYRLQGARDTQYF; CDR3nt: TGTTCCAGCAGCTATCGGTTACAGGGGGCGCGAGATACGCAGTATTTT
v_gene: TRBV29-1; d_gene: -; j_gene: TRBJ1-2; abundance: -; CDR3aa: CSVEFPEANYGYTF; CDR3nt: TGCAGCGTTGAATTCCCAGAAGCTAACTATGGCTACACCTTC
v_gene: TRBV7-3; d_gene: -; j_gene: TRBJ1-1; abundance: -; CDR3aa: CASSLQGTLNTEAFF; CDR3nt: TGTGCCAGCAGCTTACAGGGTACCCTGAACACTGAAGCTTTCTTT
v_gene: TRBV11-2; d_gene: TRBD1; j_gene: TRBJ2-3; abundance: -; CDR3aa: CASSIRDRGGDTQYF; CDR3nt: TGTGCCAGCAGCATCCGGGACAGGGGAGGGGATACGCAGTATTTT
v_gene: TRBV4-2; d_gene: -; j_gene: TRBJ1-5; abundance: -; CDR3aa: CASSQEPSGLGQPQHF; CDR3nt: TGTGCCAGCAGCCAAGAACCCTCAGGGTTGGGCCAGCCCCAGCATTTT
v_gene: TRBV7-9; d_gene: -; j_gene: TRBJ2-2; abundance: once; CDR3aa: CASSLGRARGTGELFF; CDR3nt: TGTGCCAGCAGCTTAGGGAGGGCCAGGGGGACCGGGGAGCTGTTTTTT
v_gene: TRBV18; d_gene: TRBD1; j_gene: TRBJ2-5; abundance: -; CDR3aa: CASSPDRGGQTQYF; CDR3nt: TGTGCCAGCTCACCCGACAGGGGGGGACAGACCCAGTACTTC
v_gene: TRBV6-6; d_gene: -; j_gene: TRBJ2-7; abundance: -; CDR3aa: CASSYEEGYEQYF; CDR3nt: TGTGCCAGCAGTTACGAGGAGGGATACGAGCAGTACTTC
v_gene: TRBV19; d_gene: -; j_gene: TRBJ1-1; abundance: -; CDR3aa: CASSSQGTEAFF; CDR3nt: TGTGCCAGTAGTTCCCAGGGCACTGAAGCTTTCTTT
v_gene: TRBV9; d_gene: -; j_gene: TRBJ1-3; abundance: -; CDR3aa: CASSVGAGTGNTIYF; CDR3nt: TGTGCCAGCAGCGTAGGCGCAGGGACTGGAAACACCATATATTTT
v_gene: TRBV27; d_gene: TRBD2; j_gene: TRBJ2-3; abundance: -; CDR3aa: CASRTHMTSGGDTQYF; CDR3nt: TGTGCCAGCAGGACACACATGACTAGCGGGGGAGATACGCAGTATTTT
v_gene: TRBV4-2; d_gene: -; j_gene: TRBJ2-1; abundance: -; CDR3aa: CASSQWLAPSDEQFF; CDR3nt: TGTGCCAGCAGCCAATGGCTAGCACCTTCGGATGAGCAGTTCTTC
v_gene: TRBV6-5; d_gene: -; j_gene: TRBJ1-3; abundance: -; CDR3aa: CASSPQGSGNTIYF; CDR3nt: TGTGCCAGCAGTCCGCAGGGCTCTGGAAACACCATATATTTT
v_gene: TRBV5-1; d_gene: -; j_gene: TRBJ2-5; abundance: few; CDR3aa: CASSLGGSSQETQYF; CDR3nt: TGCGCCAGCAGCCTGGGTGGGAGCAGCCAAGAGACCCAGTACTTC
v_gene: TRBV19; d_gene: TRBD1; j_gene: TRBJ2-7; abundance: once; CDR3aa: CASSISGTGGLYEQYF; CDR3nt: TGTGCCAGTAGTATTTCTGGGACAGGGGGCCTATACGAGCAGTACTTC
v_gene: TRBV9; d_gene: -; j_gene: TRBJ1-4; abundance: -; CDR3aa: CASSQAATNEKLFF; CDR3nt: TGTGCCAGCAGCCAGGCCGCAACTAATGAAAAACTGTTTTTT
v_gene: TRBV6-5; d_gene: -; j_gene: TRBJ2-7; abundance: -; CDR3aa: CASRLTGSVSEQYF; CDR3nt: TGTGCCAGCCGCCTAACAGGTTCAGTCTCCGAGCAGTACTTC
v_gene: TRBV7-6; d_gene: -; j_gene: TRBJ2-5; abundance: -; CDR3aa: CASSLAGGGETQYF; CDR3nt: TGTGCCAGCAGCTTAGCGGGCGGAGGGGAGACCCAGTACTTC
v_gene: TRBV6-5; d_gene: -; j_gene: TRBJ2-1; abundance: -; CDR3aa: CASTSSGSYNEQFF; CDR3nt: TGTGCCAGCACTTCGAGCGGGTCCTACAATGAGCAGTTCTTC
v_gene: TRBV7-9; d_gene: TRBD2; j_gene: TRBJ2-1; abundance: -; CDR3aa: CASSLGSRGDEQFF; CDR3nt: TGTGCCAGCAGCTTGGGTAGCCGGGGGGATGAGCAGTTCTTC
v_gene: TRBV5-6; d_gene: TRBD1; j_gene: TRBJ2-1; abundance: -; CDR3aa: CASSLGQGRQFF; CDR3nt: TGTGCCAGCAGCTTGGGACAGGGTCGGCAGTTCTTC
v_gene: TRBV2; d_gene: -; j_gene: TRBJ2-2; abundance: -; CDR3aa: CASSYARRGPNTGELFF; CDR3nt: TGTGCCAGCAGTTACGCGCGTCGGGGTCCGAACACCGGGGAGCTGTTTTTT
v_gene: TRBV5-5; d_gene: -; j_gene: TRBJ2-5; abundance: -; CDR3aa: CASSWNREIETQYF; CDR3nt: TGTGCCAGCAGCTGGAACAGGGAGATAGAGACCCAGTACTTC
v_gene: TRBV5-1; d_gene: TRBD2; j_gene: TRBJ2-1; abundance: -; CDR3aa: CASSSTSGSYNEQFF; CDR3nt: TGCGCCAGCAGTTCGACTAGCGGGAGTTACAATGAGCAGTTCTTC
v_gene: TRBV4-1; d_gene: -; j_gene: TRBJ1-5; abundance: once; CDR3aa: CASSPLRGVGYQPQHF; CDR3nt: TGCGCCAGCAGCCCCCTGCGGGGAGTTGGGTATCAGCCCCAGCATTTT
v_gene: TRBV7-3; d_gene: -; j_gene: TRBJ2-1; abundance: -; CDR3aa: CASSLSSIGEQFF; CDR3nt: TGTGCCAGCAGCTTATCTAGTATCGGTGAGCAGTTCTTC
v_gene: TRBV2; d_gene: -; j_gene: TRBJ2-5; abundance: -; CDR3aa: CASSDVQLQETQYF; CDR3nt: TGTGCCAGCAGTGACGTACAGCTGCAAGAGACCCAGTACTTC
v_gene: TRBV7-2; d_gene: -; j_gene: TRBJ1-2; abundance: -; CDR3aa: CASSLQGYSGYTF; CDR3nt: TGTGCCAGCAGCTTACAGGGTTACTCTGGCTACACCTTC
v_gene: TRBV29-1; d_gene: TRBD1; j_gene: TRBJ1-1; abundance: -; CDR3aa: CSVDGGWGRGRRNTEAFF; CDR3nt: TGCAGCGTTGACGGGGGTTGGGGCAGGGGGCGCCGGAACACTGAAGCTTTCTTT
v_gene: TRBV27; d_gene: -; j_gene: TRBJ1-2; abundance: -; CDR3aa: CASSLRAGNYGYTF; CDR3nt: TGTGCCAGCAGTCTCCGGGCGGGCAACTATGGCTACACCTTC
v_gene: TRBV5-1; d_gene: TRBD2; j_gene: TRBJ2-1; abundance: -; CDR3aa: CASSLASGSSYNEQFF; CDR3nt: TGCGCCAGCAGCTTGGCTAGCGGGAGTTCCTACAATGAGCAGTTCTTC
v_gene: TRBV6-1; d_gene: TRBD1; j_gene: TRBJ2-1; abundance: -; CDR3aa: CASSGAHRGRDEQFF; CDR3nt: TGTGCCAGCAGTGGAGCTCACAGGGGCCGGGATGAGCAGTTCTTC